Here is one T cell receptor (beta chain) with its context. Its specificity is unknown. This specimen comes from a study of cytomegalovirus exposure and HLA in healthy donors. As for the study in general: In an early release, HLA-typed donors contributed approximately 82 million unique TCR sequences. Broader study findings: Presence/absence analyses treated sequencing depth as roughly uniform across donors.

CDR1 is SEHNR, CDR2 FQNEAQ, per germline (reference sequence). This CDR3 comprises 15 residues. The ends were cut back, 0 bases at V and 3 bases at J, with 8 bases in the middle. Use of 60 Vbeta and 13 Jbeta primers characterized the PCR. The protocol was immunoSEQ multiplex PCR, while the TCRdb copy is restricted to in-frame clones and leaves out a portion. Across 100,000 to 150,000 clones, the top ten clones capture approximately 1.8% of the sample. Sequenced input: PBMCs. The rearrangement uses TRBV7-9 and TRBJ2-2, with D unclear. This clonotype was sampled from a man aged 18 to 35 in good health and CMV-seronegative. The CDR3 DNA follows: TGTGCCAGCAGCTTAGCTCTCCGGGACACCGGGGAGCTGTTTTTT. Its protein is CASSLALRDTGELFF.